Below, 8 T cell receptor beta chains from the same sample are listed, as sequenced in a study of response to subunit inactivated influenza vaccine. TCRdb re-called the RT-PCR reads through MiXCR, storing one row per CDR3 protein. The sample carries roughly 700,000 distinct CDR3 sequences, more than 11% recorded once. The specimen was PBMCs from blood, collected 14 to 15 days before vaccination. These receptors were collected from a man aged 50 to 60 who received an inactivated influenza vaccine.

The J gene is TRBJ1-1, the V gene TRBV2, with D possibly TRBD1 on 5 matching bases. This CDR3 contains 13 residues. V lost 5 bases to trimming and J lost 6 bases, with 13 bases between them. Germline V lookup: CDR1 SNHLY, CDR2 FYNNEI. CDR3 residues: CASSTTRDAEAFF. The CDR3 DNA reads TGTGCCAGCAGTACCACCCGGGACGCTGAAGCTTTCTTT. Together with reference TRBV2 and TRBJ1-1, the CDR3 gives the full variable domain: EPEVTQTPSHQVTQMGQEVILRCVPISNHLYFYWYRQILGQKVEFLVSFYNNEISEKSEIFDDQFSVERPDGSNFTLKIRSTKLEDSAMYFCASSTTRDAEAFFGQGTRLTVV.

Only a few counts were recorded for this clonotype. The J gene is TRBJ2-1, the V gene TRBV7-3; the D gene could be TRBD1 or TRBD2 (5 bases each). The length of the CDR3 is 15 residues. Trimming took off 3 bases at V and 9 bases at J, with 18 bases between the two ends. The germline V gene has CDR1 SGHTA and CDR2 FQGTGA. CDR3 in amino acids: CASSFRYGALLEQFF. CDR3 bases: TGTGCCAGCAGCTTTCGTTACGGGGCCCTCCTTGAGCAGTTCTTC.

In its sample, this clonotype was seen a few times. The chain couples TRBV5-4 to TRBJ1-2; D is undetermined. Germline CDR1 is SGHNT and CDR2 is YYREEE (reference sequence). With 2 bases removed from V and 4 bases from J, the gap between germline ends came to 15 bases. This CDR3 has 15 amino acids. As DNA, the CDR3 is TGTGCCAGCAGCTTTCCGGAAGGGCTGGTCTATGGCTACACCTTC. Residues: CASSFPEGLVYGYTF.

The table lists this clonotype with a few counts. CDR3 protein: CSARVSGRVTEAFF. The CDR3 nucleotides read TGCAGTGCTAGAGTCTCAGGGAGGGTCACTGAAGCTTTCTTT. The V and J genes are TRBV20-1 and TRBJ1-1, with a tentative D call TRBD1 (5 bases). The CDR3 covers 14 residues. The V gene's germline CDR1 is DFQATT and CDR2 SNEGSKA (reference sequence). V was pared by 1 base and J by 4 bases, with 13 bases between.

This clonotype has just a few counts. The chain employs TRBV3-1 and TRBJ1-1, with D perhaps matching TRBD1 (5 bases). Germline V gene data show CDR1 as LGHDT and CDR2 as YNNKEL (reference sequence). The CDR3 totals 12 residues. V was clipped by 11 bases and J by 10 bases, with 20 bases between them. CDR3 sequence reads: CASMSGGTVAFF. CDR3 nucleotides: TGTGCCTCAATGTCGGGAGGGACGGTAGCTTTCTTT. The variable domain in full, completed from reference TRBV3-1 and TRBJ1-1, reads DTAVSQTPKYLVTQMGNDKSIKCEQNLGHDTMYWYKQDSKKFLKIMFSYNNKELIINETVPNRFSPKSPDKAHLNLHINSLELGDSAVYFCASMSGGTVAFFGQGTRLTVV.

The table lists this clonotype with a few counts. The chain joins TRBV20-1 to TRBJ2-1, with 10 bases identical to TRBD2. This CDR3 has 17 amino acids. CDR1 and CDR2 (germline): DFQATT, SNEGSKA (reference sequence). V lost 0 bases, J lost 0 bases, and 5 bases stayed unmatched. This CDR3 reads CSARDILAGSSYNEQFF. In nucleotides, the CDR3 is TGCAGTGCTAGAGATATACTAGCGGGGAGCTCCTACAATGAGCAGTTCTTC.

This clonotype was observed a handful of times. This chain uses TRBV28 with TRBJ2-3; TRBD2 matches at 7 bases. Per germline, CDR1 MDHEN and CDR2 SYDVKM. V shed 3 bases, J shed 1 base, and the junction held 10 bases outside the gene matches. The CDR3 is made up of 17 amino acids. Here the CDR3 reads CASSFFRSAGGTDTQYF. The CDR3 coding sequence is TGTGCCAGCAGTTTCTTTAGATCTGCGGGGGGCACAGATACGCAGTATTTT.

The sample holds a few counts of this clonotype. The chain is built from TRBV5-4 and TRBJ2-1, with a weak D call TRBD2 (6 bases). CDR3 length: 16 amino acids. The germline gives CDR1 SGHNT, CDR2 YYREEE (reference sequence). The V end lost 2 bases, the J end lost 4 bases, and 16 bases lay between the germline ends. The CDR3 reads CASSFGGPNPYNEQFF. CDR3 DNA: TGTGCCAGCAGCTTTGGAGGGCCGAACCCTTACAATGAGCAGTTCTTC.